These 32 T cell receptor beta chains came from one sample sequenced in a study of T cells in Graves' hyperthyroidism and ophthalmopathy. RNA transcripts served as the template for amplifying TCR beta CDR3 regions. The TCR CDR3 first-round RT-PCR relied on the HTBI primer set. TCRdb processed the multiplex PCR reads anew with MiXCR; each CDR3 protein has one entry. The repertoire holds under 350,000 distinct CDR3 sequences, with 18% as singletons. Sample: blood. These receptor sequences come from a woman aged 45-59 years with Graves' hyperthyroidism.

This clonotype appeared many times. The V call is TRBV2, the J call TRBJ2-5; D unclear. Per germline, CDR1 SNHLY and CDR2 FYNNEI. CDR3 length: 14 amino acids. Deletions cut 0 bases from V and 4 bases from J, with 9 bases between. The CDR3 nucleotides are TGTGCCAGCAGTGAAGCGCTCCTAGGAGAGACCCAGTACTTC. Its translation is CASSEALLGETQYF.

This clonotype occurred a few times. CDR3 region: CASSPVWNTEAFF. CDR3 DNA: TGTGCCAGCAGTCCCGTTTGGAACACTGAAGCTTTCTTT. This chain connects TRBV7-6 to TRBJ1-1; D is unclear. This CDR3 is built from 13 residues. V was pared by 6 bases and J by 1 base, with 9 bases between. Germline CDR1 and CDR2: SGHVS and FNYEAQ.

This clonotype appeared once. The chain couples TRBV30 to TRBJ2-7, with D hard to call. Germline assignment: CDR1 GTSNPN and CDR2 SVGIG (reference sequence). This CDR3 has 11 amino acids. V was trimmed by 2 bases and J by 5 bases, leaving 7 bases between them. The CDR3 spells CAWSSQNEQYV. CDR3 nucleotides: TGTGCCTGGAGTTCACAGAACGAGCAGTACGTC.

This clonotype has ten or more counts. The rearrangement joins TRBV12-3 or TRBV12-4 to TRBJ1-2; weak D call: TRBD1 (5 bases). This CDR3 has 12 amino acids. Trimming left V 3 bases short and J 7 bases short, with 9 bases between. The CDR3 here is CASSLGTSGYTF. In DNA form, the CDR3 reads TGTGCCAGCAGTTTGGGGACGTCTGGCTACACCTTC.

CDR3 DNA: TGCAGTGCTAGAGACGCCGGGGTATTACGCGAGCAGTACTTC. This codes for CSARDAGVLREQYF. The V call is TRBV20-1, the J call TRBJ2-7; the D gene is possibly TRBD2 (5 bases). Germline lookup yields CDR1 DFQATT and CDR2 SNEGSKA (reference sequence). V lost 0 bases to trimming and J lost 6 bases, with 15 bases between them. The CDR3 is made up of 14 amino acids.

The chain combines TRBV13 with TRBJ1-6; D remains unclear. There are 15 residues in the CDR3. The V gene lost 6 bases and the J gene lost 0 bases, with 9 bases spanning the gap. Germline values: CDR1 PRHDT, CDR2 FYEKMQ (reference sequence). The CDR3 DNA follows: TGTGCCAGCAGGCCCGGAAGCTCCTATAATTCACCCCTCCACTTT. It specifies CASRPGSSYNSPLHF.

In this sample, this clonotype turned up a few times. This chain joins TRBV11-2 and TRBJ2-5, with 8 bases lining up with TRBD2. The CDR3 spans 14 residues. V shed 7 bases and J 3 bases; nucleotides not matched to a gene: 7. Germline V gives CDR1 SGHAT, CDR2 FQNNGV. The CDR3 bases are TGTGCCAGCAACCATCGGGGGGGGGAAGAGACCCAGTACTTC. Translation: CASNHRGGEETQYF.

V gene TRBV9 combines with J gene TRBJ1-2, with unresolved D. The germline gives CDR1 SGDLS, CDR2 YYNGEE. With 0 bases removed from V and 8 bases from J, the gap between germline ends came to 14 bases. This CDR3 comprises 14 residues. The CDR3 DNA follows: TGTGCCAGCAGCGTAGACAACATCCGGAGGGGCTACACCTTC. As protein: CASSVDNIRRGYTF.

This clonotype was counted ten times or more. The J gene is TRBJ2-5, the V gene TRBV28; TRBD1 matches at 8 bases. The length of the CDR3 is 16 residues. The trim removed 5 bases at V and 5 bases at J, leaving 13 bases unmatched. Germline CDR1 MDHEN, CDR2 SYDVKM. The CDR3 loop reads CASSPHQTGVRETQYF. CDR3 nucleotide sequence: TGTGCCAGCAGTCCCCATCAGACAGGGGTCAGGGAGACCCAGTACTTC.

This clonotype was seen only a few times. CDR3 residues: CASTATVQGGNTIYF. The CDR3 DNA follows: TGTGCCAGCACCGCTACAGTGCAGGGAGGAAACACCATATATTTT. The rearrangement links TRBV5-5 to TRBJ1-3, with D perhaps TRBD1 (5 bases). There are 15 residues in the CDR3. Germline V gene sequence: CDR1 SGHKS, CDR2 YYEKEE (reference sequence). V gave up 6 bases and J gave up 4 bases, with 17 bases separating them.

The chain links TRBV20-1 to TRBJ2-7; possible D gene TRBD2, 6 bases. V shed 1 base and J shed 3 bases, with 10 bases lying between them. Germline CDR1 is DFQATT and CDR2 is SNEGSKA (reference sequence). The CDR3 is 13 amino acids. CDR3 in amino acids: CSARVAAGYEQYF. As DNA, the CDR3 is TGCAGTGCTAGAGTAGCGGCCGGCTACGAGCAGTACTTC.

J is TRBJ2-2 and V is TRBV7-3; 11 bases line up with TRBD2. The V and J ends lost 8 bases and 4 bases, in that order; junction bases with no gene match: 3. This CDR3 is 14 amino acids long. Germline V CDR1 and CDR2: SGHTA, FQGTGA. For the CDR3, the DNA is TGTGCCAGCGCCGGGACTAGCGGCACCGGGGAGCTGTTTTTT. Amino acid sequence: CASAGTSGTGELFF.

Ten or more counts support this clonotype. V gene TRBV20-1 combines with J gene TRBJ1-2, with 7 bases matching TRBD1. This CDR3 comprises 13 residues. The J segment lost 2 bases and the V segment lost 6 bases, leaving 6 bases of the junction unmatched. Germline CDR1 DFQATT, CDR2 SNEGSKA (reference sequence). Here the CDR3 DNA reads TGCAGTGCGAAAGGACAGGTCAACTATGGCTACACCTTC. This translates into CSAKGQVNYGYTF.

The V call is TRBV6-5, the J call TRBJ1-1; D uncertain. V lost 2 bases to trimming and J lost 1 base, with 8 bases between them. CDR3 length equals 14 residues. Germline V gene lookup returns CDR1 MNHEY and CDR2 SVGAGI. The CDR3: CASSYGEGNTEAFF. CDR3 DNA: TGTGCCAGCAGTTACGGGGAGGGGAACACTGAAGCTTTCTTT.

This chain joins TRBV5-1 and TRBJ2-3; D is unresolved. The CDR3 spans 16 residues. Germline CDR1 SGHRS, CDR2 YFSETQ. The V and J ends lost 5 bases and 0 bases respectively, with 16 bases between them. Here the CDR3 DNA reads TGCGCCAGCAGTGTGATAAGGACGGCTAGCACAGATACGCAGTATTTT. It yields the protein CASSVIRTASTDTQYF.

This clonotype was recorded once. This clone may be a read error of a much larger clone one base away. Since no conserved phenylalanine or tryptophan closes the CDR3, a read error is the likely cause. This chain links TRBV11-1 with TRBJ2-5; D not certain. There are 11 residues in the CDR3. V was clipped by 1 base and J by 6 bases, with 3 bases between them. CDR1 is SGHAT, CDR2 FQDESV, per germline (reference sequence). CDR3 amino acids: CASSLVKTQYL. CDR3 in DNA: TGTGCCAGCAGCTTAGTCAAGACCCAGTACCTC.

In its sample, this clonotype was seen many times. J is TRBJ2-5 and V is TRBV6-1, with 11 positions matching TRBD2. Germline CDR1 and CDR2: MNHNS and SASEGT. The CDR3 loop spans 16 amino acids. Trimming cost V 5 bases and J 2 bases; bases outside gene matches: 7. The CDR3 nucleotides are TGTGCCAGCAGTTTTTTAGCGGGAGGGCGTCAAGAGACCCAGTACTTC. It codes for CASSFLAGGRQETQYF.

This clonotype was seen a few times. The V call is TRBV12-3 or TRBV12-4, the J call TRBJ1-3; possible D gene TRBD1, 6 bases. V was clipped by 6 bases and J by 4 bases, with 10 bases between them. The CDR3 spans 13 residues. For the CDR3, the DNA is TGTGCCAGCAGAATAGGACAGGGAAACACCATATATTTT. Its protein product is CASRIGQGNTIYF.

In its sample, this clonotype was seen many times. This chain uses TRBV4-2 with TRBJ2-1, with 8 bases fitting TRBD2. The CDR3 length is 16 residues. Germline trimming cut 0 bases from V and 4 bases from J; bases unmatched to any gene: 5. Germline CDR1 reads LGHNA; CDR2 reads YNFKEQ. The chain's CDR3 is CASSQELADGYNEQFF. The CDR3 DNA reads TGTGCCAGCAGCCAAGAACTAGCGGACGGTTACAATGAGCAGTTCTTC.

CDR3 DNA sequence: TGTGCCAGTAGTGTCCATAGCGGGGGGACGTGGACCCAGTACTTC. Translating it yields CASSVHSGGTWTQYF. V gene TRBV19 combines with J gene TRBJ2-5; 10 bases map to TRBD2. CDR3 length equals 15 residues. Germline assignment: CDR1 LNHDA and CDR2 SQIVND (reference sequence). V was pared by 5 bases and J by 7 bases, with 10 bases of the junction left unmatched.

This clonotype showed up many times. This chain connects TRBV30 to TRBJ1-1; possible D gene TRBD1, 5 bases. Germline V gene lookup returns CDR1 GTSNPN and CDR2 SVGIG (reference sequence). V was clipped by 0 bases and J by 3 bases, with 8 bases between them. The CDR3 length is 13 residues. The DNA of the CDR3 is TGTGCCTGGAGTGTACAGGATGACACTGAAGCTTTCTTT. Its translation: CAWSVQDDTEAFF.

This clonotype was detected many times. The genes are TRBV2 and TRBJ1-1; tentatively, D is TRBD1 (6 bases). The V end lost 5 bases, the J end lost 3 bases, and 13 bases lay between the germline ends. Looked up from germline, CDR1 is SNHLY and CDR2 is FYNNEI. The CDR3 has 14 residues. Written as DNA, the CDR3 is TGTGCCAGCAGTCACGACAGGTTCGACACTGAAGCTTTCTTT. Translation gives CASSHDRFDTEAFF.

This clonotype has a handful of counts. The chain has TRBV7-2 and TRBJ2-3; 8 positions match TRBD2. Trimming cost V 6 bases and J 2 bases; bases outside gene matches: 13. Germline CDR1 and CDR2: SGHTA and FQGNSA. The CDR3 sequence is 17 residues long. The CDR3: CASSQPGGGSITDTQYF. CDR3 nucleotide sequence: TGTGCCAGCAGTCAACCCGGGGGGGGTTCGATCACAGATACGCAGTATTTT.

This clonotype was detected only a few times. This sequence joins TRBV9 and TRBJ1-5; TRBD1 is a possible D gene (6 bases). The length of the CDR3 is 14 residues. V lost 0 bases, J lost 8 bases, and 12 bases lay in between. Per the germline V gene, CDR1 is SGDLS and CDR2 is YYNGEE. The CDR3 bases are TGTGCCAGCAGCGTAGCGGGAGGGGGAGAGCCCCAGCATTTT. Protein: CASSVAGGGEPQHF.

As to this clonotype: A clone one base away is much larger, so this may be a read error. DNA for the CDR3: TGTGCCAGGTCACCAGGGCCAGGGCTCAATGGGGAGCAGTACGTC. It is translated as CARSPGPGLNGEQYV. The genes are TRBV18 and TRBJ2-7; D may be TRBD1 (5 bases). Germline CDR1 reads KGHSH; CDR2 reads LQKENI. The CDR3 covers 15 residues.

This clonotype was recorded a few times. The chain carries TRBV10-3 and TRBJ2-7, with unresolved D. In germline, CDR1 is ENHRY, CDR2 SYGVKD. This CDR3 is built from 17 residues. V lost 10 bases and J 1 base, leaving 26 bases between the germline ends. The CDR3 DNA follows: TGTGCCACCAACAACGCGGATCATGGGCGTACTTCCTACGAGCAGTACTTC. Its translation is CATNNADHGRTSYEQYF.

To note about this clonotype: A single base separates this from a much larger clone, so it may be a read error. This sequence joins TRBV7-9 and TRBJ1-2; D may be TRBD1 (5 bases). The CDR3 loop spans 14 amino acids. Germline V lookup: CDR1 SEHNR, CDR2 FQNEAQ (reference sequence). The CDR3 is CASSKGPLVYGHTF. The CDR3 nucleotides read TGTGCCAGCAGCAAGGGACCGCTCGTCTATGGCCACACCTTC.

Turning to this clonotype: A read error is possible here, since a much larger clone lies one base away. The CDR3 DNA follows: TGCGCCAGCAGGGCGTGGGCCCTCACCTACGAGCAGTACTTC. Its translation: CASRAWALTYEQYF. This sequence joins TRBV10-2 and TRBJ2-7; no firm D call. CDR1 and CDR2 (germline): WSHSY, SAAADI. V lost 6 bases to trimming and J lost 2 bases, with 14 bases between them. This CDR3 has 14 residues.

The sample holds many counts of this clonotype. V usage is TRBV3-1 and J usage is TRBJ2-7; 12 bases map to TRBD2. The CDR3 runs 15 residues. Unmatched junction bases numbered 9, after V lost 4 bases and J lost 8 bases. The germline CDR1 and CDR2 sequences are LGHDT and YNNKEL (reference sequence). CDR3 bases: TGTGCCAGCAGCCCCCTCCTAGCGGGAGGGCCGAAGCAGTACTTC. As protein: CASSPLLAGGPKQYF.

This clonotype was counted ten times or more. This sequence joins TRBV7-2 and TRBJ2-3; the D gene is possibly TRBD1 (5 bases). The CDR3 contains 15 residues. Germline V gene data show CDR1 as SGHTA and CDR2 as FQGNSA. V lost 5 bases and J lost 4, with 16 bases in between. CDR3 residues: CASSMYSGQADTQYF. DNA of the CDR3: TGTGCCAGCAGCATGTACTCAGGGCAGGCAGATACGCAGTATTTT.

The chain couples TRBV4-1 to TRBJ2-3; D assignment may be TRBD1 or TRBD2 (5 bases each). Looked up from germline, CDR1 is MGHRA and CDR2 is YSYEKL. CDR3 length: 16 residues. Trimming removed 5 bases from V and 1 base from J, with 16 bases in between. The CDR3 nucleotides are TGCGCCAGCAGCGACCCCGGGGCCCGAGGCACAGATACGCAGTATTTT. This gives the protein CASSDPGARGTDTQYF.

This clonotype came up many times. The V gene is TRBV28, the J gene TRBJ2-3, with 10 bases matching TRBD2. Germline CDR1 is MDHEN and CDR2 is SYDVKM. After removal of 7 bases from V and 4 bases from J, the junction contained 11 bases not matched to a gene. The length of the CDR3 is 16 residues. CDR3 region: CASNTGLASSADTQYF. CDR3 nucleotide sequence: TGTGCCAGCAATACGGGACTAGCGAGTTCAGCAGATACGCAGTATTTT.